One and the same sample provided the 31 T cell receptor beta chains below, sequenced in a study of OX40 agonist ivuxolimab in advanced cancers. Profiled with immunoSEQ multiplex PCR; TCRdb holds only in-frame clones, not every one. The table has around 35,000 clones, around 85% seen once; the top ten hold roughly 39%. The specimen comprised CD4+ or CD8+ T cells sorted from blood, sampled in a trial of the OX40 agonist ivuxolimab. These receptors all come from an adult with an advanced solid tumor such as melanoma, head and neck, liver or kidney cancer.

The V gene is TRBV7-2, the J gene TRBJ1-2; D remains ambiguous. From germline, CDR1 is SGHTA and CDR2 FQGNSA. Trimming removed 5 bases at V and 6 bases at J, with 13 bases between. This CDR3 region has 13 residues. The CDR3 is CASSLRWGNGYTF. CDR3 sequence (DNA): TGTGCCAGCAGCCTAAGATGGGGAAATGGCTACACCTTC.

In this sample, this clone turned up once. The chain combines TRBV30 with TRBJ1-5, with 11 bases aligning to TRBD1. This CDR3 spans 14 amino acids. Germline loops: CDR1 GTSNPN, CDR2 SVGIG (reference sequence). Trimming at V came to 4 bases and at J to 7 bases, leaving 6 bases not matched to a gene. CDR3 region: CAWKGQGAGQPQHF. The CDR3 coding sequence is TGTGCCTGGAAAGGACAGGGGGCAGGGCAGCCCCAGCATTTT.

V gene TRBV4-1 combines with J gene TRBJ2-3; perhaps TRBD2 as D (7 bases). Germline CDR1 is MGHRA and CDR2 is YSYEKL. The ends were cut back, 3 bases at V and 4 bases at J, with 14 bases in the middle. This CDR3 is 15 amino acids long. The CDR3, as DNA: TGCGCCAGCAGCCACCGGGGGGCCCTGGCAGATACGCAGTATTTT. Its protein product is CASSHRGALADTQYF.

This sequence joins TRBV25-1 and TRBJ2-5; D may be TRBD2 (5 bases). CDR1 is MGHDK, CDR2 SYGVNS, per germline. The length of the CDR3 is 14 residues. Trimming removed 1 base at V and 5 bases at J, with 11 bases between. The CDR3 spells CASSEFGRGETQYF. The CDR3, as DNA: TGTGCCAGCAGTGAATTTGGGAGAGGGGAGACCCAGTACTTC.

The V and J genes are TRBV21-1 and TRBJ2-5; the table's D call, TRBD2, has no DNA check behind it. TRBV21-1 is listed as a pseudogene. The CDR3 is made up of 14 amino acids. For the CDR3, the DNA is TGTGCCAGCACTCGACTAGCGGCCCAAGAGACCCAGTACTTC. It codes for CASTRLAAQETQYF.

The V gene is TRBV6-4, the J gene TRBJ2-7; a possible D gene is TRBD1 (6 bases). The germline gives CDR1 MRHNA, CDR2 SNTAGT. The CDR3 runs 13 residues. V lost 5 bases to trimming and J lost 5 bases, with 13 bases between them. The CDR3 reads CASSRHRADEQYF. The CDR3 DNA is TGTGCCAGCAGTCGTCACAGGGCTGACGAGCAGTACTTC.

The chain combines TRBV6-5 with TRBJ2-7, with unresolved D. CDR1 is MNHEY and CDR2 is SVGAGI in the germline V gene. With 7 bases removed from V and 3 bases from J, the gap between germline ends came to 16 bases. The CDR3 has 14 amino acids. The CDR3 DNA sequence: TGTGCCAGCACCTCCGACCCCACCTACTACGAGCAGTACTTC. Amino acid sequence: CASTSDPTYYEQYF.

CDR3 in DNA: TGTGCCAGCAGTACCGGGACAGGGACCTACGAGCAGTACTTC. The encoded protein is CASSTGTGTYEQYF. The chain employs TRBV6-1 and TRBJ2-7; 9 bases are a match to TRBD1. Germline CDR1 is MNHNS and CDR2 is SASEGT. The CDR3 is made up of 14 amino acids. V lost 5 bases and J lost 2; bases outside the gene matches: 4.

This chain connects TRBV7-9 to TRBJ1-4, with D unresolved. V was trimmed by 4 bases and J by 7 bases, leaving 4 bases between them. The CDR3 covers 11 residues. Germline values: CDR1 SEHNR, CDR2 FQNEAQ (reference sequence). The CDR3 here is CASSSGEKLFF. DNA of the CDR3: TGTGCCAGCAGCTCCGGTGAAAAACTGTTTTTT.

The J gene is TRBJ2-1, the V gene TRBV18; the D call may be TRBD1 or TRBD2 (6 bases each). Germline V gives CDR1 KGHSH, CDR2 LQKENI. The V gene lost 2 bases and the J gene lost 3 bases, with 14 bases spanning the gap. The CDR3 has 16 amino acids. In DNA form, the CDR3 reads TGTGCCAGCTCACCATCGGGGGCAGGGAGCTACAATGAGCAGTTCTTC. Translated, it gives CASSPSGAGSYNEQFF.

For this clone: Other DNA sequences in the sample encode the same CDR3. This chain uses TRBV19 with TRBJ2-3; weak D call: TRBD1 (6 bases). The V gene's germline CDR1 is LNHDA and CDR2 SQIVND (reference sequence). Trimming left V 8 bases short and J 1 base short, with 13 bases between. CDR3 length equals 14 residues. The chain's CDR3 is CASSRQGRTDTQYF. Written as DNA, the CDR3 is TGTGCCAGTTCCCGCCAGGGGCGCACAGATACGCAGTATTTT.

The chain joins TRBV7-2 to TRBJ2-1; 7 bases line up with TRBD2. The CDR3 length is 15 residues. Per germline, CDR1 SGHTA and CDR2 FQGNSA. Trimming took 2 bases from V and 6 from J; bases not matched to a gene: 7. The CDR3: CASSLIQGGGNEQFF. In nucleotides, the CDR3 is TGTGCCAGCAGCTTAATTCAGGGCGGGGGCAATGAGCAGTTCTTC.

This clone was seen a single time. The chain combines TRBV9 with TRBJ1-2; weak D call: TRBD1 (6 bases). This CDR3 contains 15 residues. CDR1 and CDR2 (germline): SGDLS, YYNGEE. Trimming took off 0 bases at V and 5 bases at J, with 14 bases between the two ends. The DNA of the CDR3 is TGTGCCAGCAGCGTAGAGGCAGGGGAAGTATATGGCTACACCTTC. It yields the protein CASSVEAGEVYGYTF.

This clone was recorded once. The chain recombines TRBV4-1 with TRBJ1-3; D may be TRBD1 (6 bases). The germline gives CDR1 MGHRA, CDR2 YSYEKL. V lost 0 bases to trimming and J lost 4 bases, with 16 bases between them. There are 17 residues in the CDR3. CDR3 protein: CASSQDGVQQGGNTIYF. In nucleotides, the CDR3 is TGCGCCAGCAGCCAAGATGGCGTCCAACAGGGAGGAAACACCATATATTTT.

The chain employs TRBV2 and TRBJ2-5; TRBD1 might be the D (5 bases). Germline V CDR1 and CDR2: SNHLY, FYNNEI. The ends were cut back, 4 bases at V and 5 bases at J, with 14 bases in the middle. CDR3 length equals 14 residues. As DNA, the CDR3 is TGTGCCAGCAGTGGACAGTCGGTGAAGGAGACCCAGTACTTC. This sequence encodes CASSGQSVKETQYF.

The V gene is TRBV19, the J gene TRBJ2-1; no firm D call. The V end was cut by 5 bases, the J end by 6 bases, with 11 bases between. This CDR3 has 13 amino acids. The germline V gene has CDR1 LNHDA and CDR2 SQIVND (reference sequence). DNA for the CDR3: TGTGCCAGTAGTTCTCACAGATCCAATGAGCAGTTCTTC. Amino acid sequence: CASSSHRSNEQFF.

The J gene is TRBJ2-1, the V gene TRBV5-6; 12 bases are shared with TRBD2. The CDR3 extends over 18 amino acids. CDR1 SGHDT and CDR2 YYEEEE come from the germline V gene. V lost 5 bases, J lost 7 bases, and 16 bases stayed unmatched. The CDR3 bases are TGTGCCAGCAGTGGGTTTGGATTCACCGGGACTAGCGGGAATGAGCAGTTCTTC. Translated, it gives CASSGFGFTGTSGNEQFF.

The chain has TRBV7-3 and TRBJ2-3; weak D call: TRBD2 (6 bases). Per germline, CDR1 SGHTA and CDR2 FQGTGA. Trimming took 0 bases from V and 0 from J, leaving 7 bases between them. The CDR3 totals 15 residues. Written as DNA, the CDR3 is TGTGCCAGCAGCTTAACTAGCGGTAGCACAGATACGCAGTATTTT. Amino acid sequence: CASSLTSGSTDTQYF.

J is TRBJ1-4 and V is TRBV7-9; D possibly corresponds to TRBD1 (6 bases). The germline V and J ends were trimmed by 7 bases and 1 base, with 13 bases remaining between them. Germline CDR1 SEHNR, CDR2 FQNEAQ (reference sequence). The length of the CDR3 is 15 residues. The CDR3 loop is CASTPGGLTNEKLFF. The CDR3, as DNA: TGTGCCAGCACCCCCGGGGGGCTAACTAATGAAAAACTGTTTTTT.

This clone appeared a single time. The rearrangement joins TRBV10-1 to TRBJ2-4; tentative D call: TRBD2 (6 bases). Per the germline V gene, CDR1 is WNHNN and CDR2 is SYGVQD (reference sequence). V dropped 0 bases and J dropped 9 bases, with 12 bases sitting between them. The CDR3 is made up of 14 amino acids. CDR3 residues: CASSESGARGIQYF. The CDR3 nucleotides read TGCGCCAGCAGTGAGTCAGGGGCGCGGGGCATTCAGTACTTC.

J is TRBJ1-5 and V is TRBV7-8; D unresolved. Germline V gives CDR1 SGHVS, CDR2 FQNEAQ. V was pared by 7 bases and J by 1 base, with 11 bases between. This CDR3 comprises 14 residues. CDR3 residues: CASNPGHSNQPQHF. In DNA form, the CDR3 reads TGTGCCAGCAACCCGGGCCACAGCAATCAGCCCCAGCATTTT.

The rearrangement links TRBV2 to TRBJ1-5; 7 bases agree with TRBD1. Germline V gives CDR1 SNHLY, CDR2 FYNNEI. CDR3 size: 14 residues. Trimming took 8 bases from V and 2 from J; bases not matched to a gene: 6. This CDR3 is CASSRQGRNQPQHF. CDR3 DNA sequence: TGTGCCAGCTCCAGACAGGGCCGCAATCAGCCCCAGCATTTT.

The chain has TRBV7-9 and TRBJ1-4, with D possibly being TRBD1 (6 bases). The V gene's germline CDR1 is SEHNR and CDR2 FQNEAQ (reference sequence). V was cut by 5 bases and J by 8 bases, with 15 bases left in between. The CDR3 has 14 residues. The CDR3 spells CASSARGEGEKLFF. For the CDR3, the DNA is TGTGCCAGCAGCGCCAGGGGCGAGGGAGAAAAACTGTTTTTT.

The rearrangement uses TRBV18 and TRBJ2-3, with D uncertain. V gave up 3 bases and J gave up 2 bases, with 12 bases separating them. CDR3 size: 15 residues. Germline CDR1 KGHSH, CDR2 LQKENI. The CDR3 loop reads CASSPQQQATDTQYF. The CDR3 DNA sequence: TGTGCCAGCTCACCGCAGCAGCAAGCCACAGATACGCAGTATTTT.

The V call is TRBV6-4, the J call TRBJ1-5; weak D call: TRBD1 (6 bases). The germline V and J ends were trimmed by 6 bases and 2 bases, with 11 bases remaining between them. Germline V gene sequence: CDR1 MRHNA, CDR2 SNTAGT. The CDR3 sequence is 14 residues long. The CDR3 spells CASSEQGGNQPQHF. In DNA form, the CDR3 reads TGTGCCAGCAGCGAACAGGGTGGCAATCAGCCCCAGCATTTT.

The chain employs TRBV13 and TRBJ2-7; 8 positions match TRBD1. The CDR3 loop spans 14 amino acids. The germline V gene has CDR1 PRHDT and CDR2 FYEKMQ (reference sequence). The V segment lost 3 bases and the J segment 5 bases; nucleotides outside the gene matches: 6. CDR3 nucleotides: TGTGCCAGCAGCTTCGGACAGGGCGTCCACGAGCAGTACTTC. This codes for CASSFGQGVHEQYF.

The J gene is TRBJ1-5, the V gene TRBV28, with 12 bases matching TRBD1. This CDR3 contains 16 residues. The trim removed 8 bases at V and 5 bases at J, leaving 10 bases unmatched. The germline CDR1 and CDR2 sequences are MDHEN and SYDVKM. CDR3 bases: TGTGCCAGCCGATCCTCCGGGACAGGGGGCTATCAGCCCCAGCATTTT. This codes for CASRSSGTGGYQPQHF. The full variable domain, completed using reference TRBV28 and TRBJ1-5, is DVKVTQSSRYLVKRTGEKVFLECVQDMDHENMFWYRQDPGLGLRLIYFSYDVKMKEKGDIPEGYSVSREKKERFSLILESASTNQTSMYLCASRSSGTGGYQPQHFGDGTRLSIL.

This chain connects TRBV5-1 to TRBJ2-3, with TRBD1 matching 7 bases. V lost 4 bases, J lost 4 bases, and 6 bases stayed unmatched. This CDR3 contains 14 residues. The germline CDR1 and CDR2 sequences are SGHRS and YFSETQ. CDR3 in amino acids: CASSQGTAADTQYF. The CDR3 DNA reads TGCGCCAGCAGCCAAGGGACAGCAGCAGATACGCAGTATTTT.

This rearrangement joins TRBV12-2 to TRBJ2-1. TRBV12-2 is a pseudogene segment. This CDR3 spans 15 amino acids. The CDR3 DNA reads as TGTGCAAGTCGCTCCCAGGGGCACCGGCGGGGTGAGCAGTTCTTC. As protein: CASRSQGHRRGEQFF.

The gene calls are TRBV6-6 and TRBJ1-1; D gene ambiguous. CDR3 length: 13 residues. Germline CDR1 is MNHNY and CDR2 is SVGAGI (reference sequence). V was shortened by 2 bases and J by 0 bases, with 4 bases between the two germline ends. CDR3 amino acids: CASSYGMNTEAFF. The CDR3 DNA follows: TGTGCCAGCAGTTACGGCATGAACACTGAAGCTTTCTTT.

This clone came up once. This chain links TRBV28 with TRBJ1-1; 10 bases fit TRBD1. This CDR3 spans 14 amino acids. Germline V gives CDR1 MDHEN, CDR2 SYDVKM. Losses at the gene ends were 2 bases for V and 4 bases for J; bases not matched to a gene: 1. CDR3 region: CASSLGQGGTEAFF. The CDR3, as DNA: TGTGCCAGCAGTTTAGGACAGGGGGGCACTGAAGCTTTCTTT.